Shown below are 20 T cell receptor beta chains from a single sample sequenced in a study of technical replicates of blood from a handful of donors. TCRdb's table, derived via immunoSEQ multiplex PCR, lists solely in-frame clones and lacks some. The profile shows under 85,000 clones, approximately 93% of them singletons. The sequenced sample was T cells isolated from PBMCs. Source of these receptors: a human donor in good health.

The rearrangement links TRBV10-3 to TRBJ2-5, with 7 bases matching TRBD2. The germline V gene encodes CDR1 ENHRY and CDR2 SYGVKD. The CDR3 has 17 residues. The V and J ends lost 0 bases and 8 bases, in that order; junction bases with no gene match: 15. Here the CDR3 reads CAISESLSGIPRVTQYF. CDR3 in DNA: TGTGCCATCAGTGAGTCTTTAAGCGGGATCCCCCGAGTAACCCAGTACTTC.

This clone was counted a single time. CDR3 DNA: TGTGCCAGCAGCGCCGGAACAGGGGGCGGATACGAGCAGTACTTC. Amino acid sequence: CASSAGTGGGYEQYF. The V call is TRBV9, the J call TRBJ2-7; 9 bases are a match to TRBD1. Per germline, CDR1 SGDLS and CDR2 YYNGEE. The CDR3 extends over 15 amino acids. V was clipped by 3 bases and J by 4 bases; unmatched bases: 8. Complete variable domain (other parts from reference TRBV9 and TRBJ2-7): DSGVTQTPKHLITATGQRVTLRCSPRSGDLSVYWYQQSLDQGLQFLIQYYNGEERAKGNILERFSAQQFPDLHSELNLSSLELGDSALYFCASSAGTGGGYEQYFGPGTRLTVT.

The chain carries TRBV5-4 and TRBJ1-1, with D hard to call. Deletions cut 2 bases from V and 1 base from J, with 6 bases between. The CDR3 has 13 amino acids. Germline values: CDR1 SGHNT, CDR2 YYREEE (reference sequence). In DNA form, the CDR3 reads TGTGCCAGCAGCTTATGGGCGAACACTGAAGCTTTCTTT. It is translated as CASSLWANTEAFF.

V gene TRBV4-3 combines with J gene TRBJ1-2, with D perhaps matching TRBD1 (5 bases). The germline V and J ends were trimmed by 0 bases and 4 bases, with 12 bases remaining between them. The CDR3 totals 15 residues. Germline loops: CDR1 LGHNA, CDR2 YSLEER. The CDR3 is CASSQELRQSYGYTF. The CDR3 DNA sequence: TGCGCCAGCAGCCAAGAATTACGACAGAGCTATGGCTACACCTTC.

V gene TRBV4-3 combines with J gene TRBJ2-7; D uncertain. The CDR3 has 13 amino acids. CDR1 LGHNA and CDR2 YSLEER come from the germline V gene. V lost 0 bases and J lost 4, with 7 bases in between. The CDR3 DNA is TGCGCCAGCAGCCAAGACGTCCTGTACGAGCAGTACTTC. Amino acids: CASSQDVLYEQYF.

The chain has TRBV9 and TRBJ2-1, with D perhaps TRBD2 (6 bases). Germline-derived CDR1 and CDR2 are SGDLS and YYNGEE. The CDR3 is 14 residues long. V shed 0 bases and J shed 12 bases, with 16 bases lying between them. The CDR3 DNA is TGTGCCAGCAGCGTAGTTGGAGCGGGCGGTGTGCAGTTCTTC. This encodes CASSVVGAGGVQFF.

V is TRBV4-3 and J is TRBJ2-1; no firm D call. Trimming removed 0 bases from V and 5 bases from J, with 5 bases in between. The CDR3 sequence is 13 residues long. Germline V gene lookup returns CDR1 LGHNA and CDR2 YSLEER. CDR3 amino acids: CASSQDRNNEQFF. The CDR3 nucleotides are TGCGCCAGCAGCCAAGATAGAAACAATGAGCAGTTCTTC.

The chain is built from TRBV29-1 and TRBJ2-7, with 7 bases that match TRBD2. V gave up 5 bases and J gave up 2 bases; unmatched junction bases: 6. This CDR3 spans 13 amino acids. Germline V CDR1 and CDR2: SQVTM, ANQGSEA. Here the CDR3 reads CSVLGLAAYEQYF. The CDR3 bases are TGCAGCGTTCTGGGGCTAGCGGCCTACGAGCAGTACTTC.

The chain links TRBV6-5 to TRBJ1-1; D remains unclear. The CDR3 spans 14 residues. Between the trimmed V and J ends, which lost 5 bases and 2 bases, there was a span of 12 bases. CDR1 MNHEY and CDR2 SVGAGI come from the germline V gene. The CDR3 loop reads CASSTYTANTEAFF. The DNA of the CDR3 is TGTGCCAGCAGTACCTATACAGCTAACACTGAAGCTTTCTTT.

The CDR3 loop reads CSVVYHRASGANVLTF. CDR3 DNA sequence: TGCAGCGTCGTTTACCACAGGGCATCTGGGGCCAACGTCCTGACTTTC. V and J are TRBV29-1 and TRBJ2-6; D is perhaps TRBD1 (6 bases). With 6 bases removed from V and 1 base from J, the gap between germline ends came to 16 bases. There are 16 residues in the CDR3. From germline, CDR1 is SQVTM and CDR2 ANQGSEA.

This chain joins TRBV7-2 and TRBJ2-7; 9 bases map to TRBD1. The length of the CDR3 is 14 residues. The germline CDR1 and CDR2 sequences are SGHTA and FQGNSA. V shed 3 bases and J 5 bases; nucleotides not matched to a gene: 5. The CDR3 sequence: CASSLNRGLNEQYF. In DNA form, the CDR3 reads TGTGCCAGCAGCTTGAACAGGGGGCTCAACGAGCAGTACTTC.

This clone is a singleton in its sample. The V and J genes are TRBV19 and TRBJ2-7; 7 nucleotides agree with TRBD2. Unmatched junction bases numbered 2, after V lost 3 bases and J lost 0 bases. The CDR3 runs 14 residues. CDR1 is LNHDA, CDR2 SQIVND, per germline (reference sequence). The CDR3 bases are TGTGCCAGTAGTATTGGGGGGGTCTCCTACGAGCAGTACTTC. It codes for CASSIGGVSYEQYF.

The chain employs TRBV25-1 and TRBJ1-2; 8 nucleotides agree with TRBD1. The CDR3 is 16 amino acids. The germline CDR1 and CDR2 sequences are MGHDK and SYGVNS. V was clipped by 3 bases and J by 2 bases; unmatched bases: 8. DNA for the CDR3: TGTGCCAGCAGTGACGAGAGGGACAGGCGGAACTATGGCTACACCTTC. Translation: CASSDERDRRNYGYTF.

The chain has TRBV27 and TRBJ2-5; D gene uncertain. Per germline, CDR1 MNHEY and CDR2 SMNVEV (reference sequence). This CDR3 comprises 14 residues. V gave up 0 bases and J gave up 7 bases, with 12 bases separating them. The CDR3 DNA sequence: TGTGCCAGCAGTTTATCTCCAGCGTCCGGGACCCAGTACTTC. Its translation: CASSLSPASGTQYF.

The chain employs TRBV10-3 and TRBJ2-5; TRBD2 matches 7 bases. The germline CDR1 and CDR2 sequences are ENHRY and SYGVKD. CDR3 size: 14 residues. Losses at the gene ends were 4 bases for V and 7 bases for J; bases not matched to a gene: 9. The CDR3: CAISGPGLSVTQYF. The CDR3 DNA is TGTGCCATCAGTGGGCCGGGACTATCGGTGACCCAGTACTTC.

The rearrangement joins TRBV7-6 to TRBJ2-7; 8 nucleotides align to TRBD1. The germline V gene encodes CDR1 SGHVS and CDR2 FNYEAQ. This CDR3 comprises 16 residues. V lost 1 base to trimming and J lost 2 bases; unmatched junction nucleotides: 7. CDR3 loop: CASSLGHGTGPYEQYF. For the CDR3, the DNA is TGTGCCAGCAGCTTAGGCCACGGGACAGGTCCCTACGAGCAGTACTTC.

This chain joins TRBV16 and TRBJ2-1; TRBD1 is a possible D gene (6 bases). CDR3 size: 14 residues. Germline V gene lookup returns CDR1 KGHSY and CDR2 FQNENV. V gave up 4 bases and J gave up 1 base, with 8 bases separating them. The CDR3, as DNA: TGTGCCAGCAGCCTGGACAGATCCTACAATGAGCAGTTCTTC. Amino acids: CASSLDRSYNEQFF. Combining the CDR3 with reference TRBV16 and TRBJ2-1 gives the whole variable domain GEEVAQTPKHLVRGEGQKAKLYCAPIKGHSYVFWYQQVLKNEFKFLISFQNENVFDETGMPKERFSAKCLPNSPCSLEIQATKLEDSAVYFCASSLDRSYNEQFFGPGTRLTVL.

The rearrangement links TRBV5-6 to TRBJ1-2, with unresolved D. Germline V gene sequence: CDR1 SGHDT, CDR2 YYEEEE. The CDR3 is 15 residues long. V was shortened by 0 bases and J by 2 bases, with 11 bases between the two germline ends. As DNA, the CDR3 is TGTGCCAGCAGCTTGGGCCTCCTATCCAACTATGGCTACACCTTC. Encoded protein: CASSLGLLSNYGYTF. Full variable domain (missing parts from reference TRBV5-6 and TRBJ1-2): DAGVTQSPTHLIKTRGQQVTLRCSPKSGHDTVSWYQQALGQGPQFIFQYYEEEERQRGNFPDRFSGHQFPNYSSELNVNALLLGDSALYLCASSLGLLSNYGYTFGSGTRLTVV.

The gene calls are TRBV7-9 and TRBJ2-6; a possible D gene is TRBD2 (7 bases). The CDR3 is made up of 15 amino acids. Trimming removed 10 bases at V and 1 base at J, with 14 bases between. Germline CDR1 is SEHNR and CDR2 is FQNEAQ (reference sequence). The CDR3 loop reads CATGAGASGANVLTF. The CDR3 DNA is TGTGCCACTGGGGCGGGGGCTTCTGGGGCCAACGTCCTGACTTTC.

The chain recombines TRBV4-1 with TRBJ2-5; 12 bases fit TRBD2. This CDR3 has 16 residues. V lost 0 bases to trimming and J lost 5 bases; unmatched junction nucleotides: 4. The germline V gene encodes CDR1 MGHRA and CDR2 YSYEKL. The CDR3 reads CASSQDTLAGGETQYF. The CDR3 DNA sequence: TGCGCCAGCAGCCAAGATACTCTAGCGGGAGGGGAGACCCAGTACTTC.